Listed below are T cell receptor beta chains from one sample, sequenced in a study of control samples from healthy donors and cancer patients. Here immunoSEQ multiplex PCR was the method, and the copy in TCRdb shows in-frame clones only, minus some. The sample has about 120,000 clones; approximately 89% are singletons. Specimen: blood. These receptors came from a middle-aged man in good health. CDR3s include the opening cysteine and the closing phenylalanine or tryptophan. A D gene is named only where the DNA matches it firmly.

v_gene	j_gene	d_gene	CDR3aa
TRBV9	TRBJ2-6	.	CASSAQGFGANVLTF
TRBV9	TRBJ2-2	.	CASSGSWDTLNTGELFF
TRBV11-2	TRBJ1-3	.	CASSLASSTGNTIYF
TRBV6-5	TRBJ1-1	.	CASSYAGITEAFF
TRBV6-1	TRBJ2-1	.	CASSEVLRRGPSSYNEQFF
TRBV5-8	TRBJ1-1	.	CASSSRQGGEAFF
TRBV6-1	TRBJ1-4	.	CASSDGGMANEKLFF
TRBV5-4	TRBJ2-1	.	CASSLGRAGSSYNEQFF
TRBV7-5	TRBJ2-4	.	CARSLAGPLAKNIQYF
TRBV25-1	TRBJ1-1	TRBD1	CASSGGQPGDTEAFF
TRBV5-1	TRBJ2-3	.	CASSLGQGWDTQYF
TRBV5-1	TRBJ1-3	.	CASSLAGQGFSGNTIYF
TRBV6-5	TRBJ1-1	.	CASRERGNTEAFF
TRBV11-3	TRBJ2-1	TRBD2	CASSRPPGGAHNEQFF
TRBV19	TRBJ1-2	.	CASSQWTGLNYGYTF
TRBV24-1	TRBJ2-3	.	CATSDSPRMADTQYF
TRBV7-2	TRBJ1-4	.	CASSLGVAGEKLFF
TRBV6-5	TRBJ2-2	TRBD1	CATTSGGGTGELFF
TRBV2	TRBJ1-2	.	CASSEGTAFYGYTF
TRBV6-2/TRBV6-3	TRBJ1-2	.	CASSYGGTTNYGYTF
TRBV2	TRBJ2-3	TRBD1	CASSRNRGRTDTQYF
TRBV6-4	TRBJ2-1	.	CASSDSTGNEQFF
TRBV7-2	TRBJ1-2	.	CASSPGGFRGYTF
TRBV7-2	TRBJ1-2	.	CASSLAGADGYTF
TRBV24-1	TRBJ2-1	.	CATSDPGQGDDEQFF
TRBV14	TRBJ1-2	.	CASSQVHSYGYTF
TRBV7-9	TRBJ2-7	.	CASSPTGYEQYF
TRBV11-1	TRBJ1-6	.	CASSLDGQSYNSPLHF
TRBV19	TRBJ2-7	.	CASSGGASYEQYF
TRBV18	TRBJ1-6	.	CASSPGMDSPLHF
TRBV11-3	TRBJ2-1	TRBD2	CASSLGGGVAYNEQFF
TRBV2	TRBJ1-2	TRBD1	CASSEIQGRGYTF
TRBV5-1	TRBJ2-1	.	CASSLVAYDNEQFF